Presented here are 20 T cell receptor beta chains from one specimen sequenced in a study of blood T cell repertoires in COVID-19. Clones were sequenced by immunoSEQ multiplex PCR, and TCRdb holds only the in-frame ones, with some missing. The sample consists of 190,000 or so clones, around 82% of them appearing once. The sample was PBMCs or T cells enriched from blood (not recorded which). The receptors shown here come from a man aged 35-49 years who had recovered from COVID-19.

The CDR3 nucleotides read TGTGCCAGCAGTTCAGGACTCCTGAGGACTGAAGCTTTCTTT. Amino acids: CASSSGLLRTEAFF. The chain joins TRBV6-2 or TRBV6-3 to TRBJ1-1; the D is unclear. Germline-derived CDR1 and CDR2 are MNHEY and SVGEGT. Trimming cost V 4 bases and J 5 bases, with 14 bases left between them. The CDR3 loop spans 14 amino acids.

The gene calls are TRBV7-3 and TRBJ1-1, with a tentative D call TRBD1 (5 bases). Looked up from germline, CDR1 is SGHTA and CDR2 is FQGTGA. V was pared by 5 bases and J by 1 base, with 8 bases between. This CDR3 is 13 amino acids long. CDR3 coding DNA: TGTGCCAGCAGCGCCCAGGGGAACACTGAAGCTTTCTTT. This codes for CASSAQGNTEAFF.

Here the CDR3 reads CATSVSGLHNEQFF. The CDR3 DNA reads as TGTGCCACCAGTGTGTCAGGGTTACACAATGAGCAGTTCTTC. The chain uses TRBV24-1 and TRBJ2-1; a weak D match, TRBD1 (5 bases). Germline-derived CDR1 and CDR2 are KGHDR and SFDVKD. The V gene lost 5 bases and the J gene lost 5 bases, with 12 bases spanning the gap. The CDR3 length is 14 residues.

This chain links TRBV4-3 with TRBJ2-5; 8 nucleotides line up with TRBD2. The CDR3 has 15 amino acids. Losses at the gene ends were 11 bases for V and 10 bases for J; bases not matched to a gene: 21. From germline, CDR1 is LGHNA and CDR2 YSLEER. The CDR3 loop is CADPRRGGGKRNQYF. The CDR3 coding sequence is TGCGCCGACCCTCGCCGGGGGGGAGGGAAGAGAAACCAGTACTTC.

The chain recombines TRBV18 with TRBJ2-2; 7 nucleotides match TRBD1. Trimming at V came to 3 bases and at J to 4 bases, leaving 5 bases not matched to a gene. This CDR3 region has 15 residues. Germline CDR1 KGHSH, CDR2 LQKENI. This CDR3 reads CASSPGQSITGELFF. DNA for the CDR3: TGTGCCAGCTCACCGGGACAGTCCATCACCGGGGAGCTGTTTTTT. Filled out from reference TRBV18 and TRBJ2-2, the complete variable domain reads NAGVMQNPRHLVRRRGQEARLRCSPMKGHSHVYWYRQLPEEGLKFMVYLQKENIIDESGMPKERFSAEFPKEGPSILRIQQVVRGDSAAYFCASSPGQSITGELFFGEGSRLTVL.

Only a few counts were recorded for this clone. V gene TRBV9 combines with J gene TRBJ1-1, with TRBD1 matching 11 bases. From germline, CDR1 is SGDLS and CDR2 YYNGEE. The trim removed 2 bases at V and 4 bases at J, leaving 4 bases unmatched. This CDR3 is built from 15 residues. Here the CDR3 DNA reads TGTGCCAGCAGCGTCACCGGGACAGGGGGCACTGAAGCTTTCTTT. Translated: CASSVTGTGGTEAFF.

The chain recombines TRBV11-2 with TRBJ2-7, with D possibly matching TRBD2 (6 bases). The CDR3 spans 14 residues. V lost 0 bases to trimming and J lost 4 bases, with 10 bases between them. Per the germline V gene, CDR1 is SGHAT and CDR2 is FQNNGV. This chain's CDR3 is CASSLDPSAYEQYF. The CDR3 region has the DNA TGTGCCAGCAGCTTAGATCCTAGCGCGTACGAGCAGTACTTC.

The J gene is TRBJ1-2, the V gene TRBV7-9; 8 nucleotides align to TRBD1. The V segment lost 4 bases and the J segment 4 bases; nucleotides outside the gene matches: 8. CDR3 length: 15 residues. From germline, CDR1 is SEHNR and CDR2 FQNEAQ (reference sequence). CDR3 DNA: TGTGCCAGCAGCTCTTCCGGGACAGGACCCTATGGCTACACCTTC. Translating gives CASSSSGTGPYGYTF.

The rearrangement joins TRBV9 to TRBJ2-1; 11 positions match TRBD2. Germline CDR1 is SGDLS and CDR2 is YYNGEE. The CDR3 runs 17 residues. V dropped 4 bases and J dropped 6; count of bases not matched to a gene: 12. The CDR3 reads CASSLSLAGGSFNEQFF. CDR3 sequence (DNA): TGTGCCAGCAGCCTTTCTCTAGCGGGAGGTTCATTCAATGAGCAGTTCTTC. Looking up the rest from reference TRBV9 and TRBJ2-1 gives the full variable domain: DSGVTQTPKHLITATGQRVTLRCSPRSGDLSVYWYQQSLDQGLQFLIQYYNGEERAKGNILERFSAQQFPDLHSELNLSSLELGDSALYFCASSLSLAGGSFNEQFFGPGTRLTVL.

The J gene is TRBJ2-1, the V gene TRBV11-3; a possible D gene is TRBD1 (5 bases). Trimming removed 5 bases at V and 0 bases at J, with 14 bases between. The CDR3 covers 16 residues. Germline V gene data show CDR1 as SGHNT and CDR2 as YENEEA. CDR3 sequence: CASSPRQKSSYNEQFF. The CDR3 DNA follows: TGTGCCAGCAGCCCGCGACAGAAAAGCTCCTACAATGAGCAGTTCTTC. Full variable domain (missing parts from reference TRBV11-3 and TRBJ2-1): EAGVVQSPRYKIIEKKQPVAFWCNPISGHNTLYWYLQNLGQGPELLIRYENEEAVDDSQLPKDRFSAERLKGVDSTLKIQPAELGDSAVYLCASSPRQKSSYNEQFFGPGTRLTVL.

The CDR3 spells CASSQPLAGDGYNEQFF. In DNA form, the CDR3 reads TGTGCCAGCAGCCAACCGCTAGCGGGAGACGGGTACAATGAGCAGTTCTTC. This chain connects TRBV11-3 to TRBJ2-1, with TRBD2 identical over 10 bases. This CDR3 contains 17 residues. The germline CDR1 and CDR2 sequences are SGHNT and YENEEA. V trimming: 5 bases; J trimming: 4 bases; junction bases outside the gene matches: 11. The complete variable domain, with remaining parts taken from reference TRBV11-3 and TRBJ2-1, reads EAGVVQSPRYKIIEKKQPVAFWCNPISGHNTLYWYLQNLGQGPELLIRYENEEAVDDSQLPKDRFSAERLKGVDSTLKIQPAELGDSAVYLCASSQPLAGDGYNEQFFGPGTRLTVL.

V usage is TRBV15 and J usage is TRBJ2-3, with 13 bases lining up with TRBD2. The V gene end was trimmed by 4 bases and the J gene end by 14 bases; junction bases not matched to a gene: 6. This CDR3 contains 13 residues. In germline, CDR1 is LNHNV, CDR2 YYDKDF (reference sequence). The CDR3, as DNA: TGTGCCACCAGCATCACTAGCGGGAGGGTTGGGTATTTT. This sequence encodes CATSITSGRVGYF.

This rearrangement joins TRBV6-2 or TRBV6-3 to TRBJ2-3; 7 bases are shared with TRBD1. Unmatched junction bases numbered 13, after V lost 3 bases and J lost 1 base. The CDR3 is 18 residues long. CDR1 and CDR2 from the germline V gene are MNHEY and SVGEGT. CDR3 loop: CASSYHRERGRGTDTQYF. For the CDR3, the DNA is TGTGCCAGCAGTTATCACAGAGAAAGGGGGCGAGGCACAGATACGCAGTATTTT.

This chain uses TRBV5-1 with TRBJ2-7; D is perhaps TRBD2 (7 bases). This CDR3 has 14 amino acids. V was clipped by 3 bases and J by 8 bases, with 18 bases between them. Per germline, CDR1 SGHRS and CDR2 YFSETQ. The CDR3 sequence is CASSWGASGSQQYV. CDR3 in DNA: TGCGCCAGCAGCTGGGGGGCTAGCGGATCTCAGCAGTACGTC.

J is TRBJ2-3 and V is TRBV5-1; D gene unclear. Germline V gene data show CDR1 as SGHRS and CDR2 as YFSETQ. Between the trimmed V and J ends, which lost 0 bases and 4 bases, there was a span of 9 bases. This CDR3 is 14 amino acids long. The CDR3 reads CASSLDRSADTQYF. CDR3 DNA sequence: TGCGCCAGCAGCTTGGATAGGAGCGCAGATACGCAGTATTTT.

CDR3 amino acids: CASSLGFSYGYTF. DNA for the CDR3: TGTGCCAGCAGTTTAGGTTTTAGCTATGGCTACACCTTC. This chain links TRBV28 with TRBJ1-2, with unresolved D. V lost 2 bases and J lost 4, with 8 bases in between. The CDR3 has 13 residues. In germline, CDR1 is MDHEN, CDR2 SYDVKM.

This clone was found a few times. The CDR3 loop reads CASSVEGLHEKLFF. DNA for the CDR3: TGTGCCAGCAGTGTAGAGGGACTCCATGAAAAACTGTTTTTT. The gene calls are TRBV25-1 and TRBJ1-4; tentative D call: TRBD1 (5 bases). Trimming took 4 bases from V and 6 from J, leaving 12 bases between them. The CDR3 extends over 14 amino acids. CDR1 is MGHDK and CDR2 is SYGVNS in the germline V gene. Using reference TRBV25-1 and TRBJ1-4 for the parts outside the CDR3, the full variable domain is EADIYQTPRYLVIGTGKKITLECSQTMGHDKMYWYQQDPGMELHLIHYSYGVNSTEKGDLSSESTVSRIRTEHFPLTLESARPSHTSQYLCASSVEGLHEKLFFGSGTQLSVL.

The rearrangement links TRBV7-2 to TRBJ1-1, with D maybe TRBD1 (6 bases). The germline V gene has CDR1 SGHTA and CDR2 FQGNSA. The CDR3 loop spans 15 amino acids. The V end lost 7 bases, the J end lost 5 bases, and 20 bases lay between the germline ends. CDR3 loop: CASTQGGGRRTEAFF. The DNA of the CDR3 is TGTGCCAGCACCCAAGGGGGGGGGCGGAGGACTGAAGCTTTCTTT.

This clone was seen more than once but under ten times. V usage is TRBV7-2 and J usage is TRBJ1-5, with D unresolved. V dropped 0 bases and J dropped 6 bases, with 6 bases sitting between them. CDR1 is SGHTA and CDR2 is FQGNSA in the germline V gene. This CDR3 has 13 amino acids. CDR3 in amino acids: CASSLAPVQPQHF. The CDR3 DNA reads as TGTGCCAGCAGCTTAGCGCCGGTTCAGCCCCAGCATTTT.

This chain links TRBV3-1 (or the pseudogene TRBV3-2) with TRBJ2-3; 10 nucleotides match TRBD2. Germline CDR1 LGHDT, CDR2 YNNKEL (reference sequence). V gave up 2 bases and J gave up 7 bases; unmatched junction bases: 3. This CDR3 region has 14 residues. CDR3 in amino acids: CASSQTSGINTQYF. The CDR3 coding sequence is TGTGCCAGCAGCCAAACTAGCGGGATTAATACGCAGTATTTT.